One sample yielded the 10 T cell receptor beta chains listed below, sequenced in a study of shared clonotypes between healthy human individuals. Data came from immunoSEQ multiplex PCR; TCRdb stores just in-frame clones and leaves some out. Of 850,000 to 1,200,000 clones in the sample, 60% to 80% were seen once. Sequenced input: memory CD4+ T cells sorted from blood. This sample's subset: CD45RA-negative fraction. These receptors all stem from a man aged 18-30 years in good health.

The V call is TRBV14, the J call TRBJ2-7; tentative D call: TRBD2 (6 bases). The V and J ends lost 1 base and 6 bases respectively, with 19 bases between them. The germline gives CDR1 SGHDN, CDR2 FVKESK. CDR3 length equals 16 residues. CDR3 region: CASSQAVGLRLSEQYF. DNA for the CDR3: TGTGCCAGCAGCCAAGCCGTAGGACTAAGGCTATCCGAGCAGTACTTC.

This sequence joins TRBV28 and TRBJ1-6, with D maybe TRBD1 (6 bases). The CDR3 runs to 13 residues. The germline CDR1 and CDR2 sequences are MDHEN and SYDVKM. V lost 8 bases and J 8 bases, leaving 13 bases between the germline ends. The chain's CDR3 is CASGGTNDSPLHF. CDR3 bases: TGTGCCAGCGGGGGGACAAATGATTCACCCCTCCACTTT.

The sample holds a few counts of this clone. V gene TRBV6-1 combines with J gene TRBJ1-1; D ambiguous. V dropped 5 bases and J dropped 3 bases, with 16 bases sitting between them. This CDR3 spans 15 amino acids. Germline values: CDR1 MNHNS, CDR2 SASEGT. The CDR3: CASSLRRAGDTEAFF. The CDR3 coding sequence is TGTGCCAGCAGTCTTCGACGGGCCGGGGACACTGAAGCTTTCTTT.

The chain has TRBV6-4 and TRBJ1-1, with D hard to call. Germline CDR1 is MRHNA and CDR2 is SNTAGT. The CDR3 has 13 amino acids. Deletions cut 3 bases from V and 6 bases from J, with 11 bases between. This CDR3 is CASSEKGPPEAFF. The CDR3 DNA reads TGTGCCAGCAGTGAAAAAGGGCCCCCTGAAGCTTTCTTT.

This clone was counted at least ten times. This sequence joins TRBV7-2 and TRBJ1-6; 11 nucleotides match TRBD1. V gave up 5 bases and J gave up 10 bases; unmatched junction bases: 7. CDR3 length: 15 amino acids. Germline V gives CDR1 SGHTA, CDR2 FQGNSA. DNA of the CDR3: TGTGCCAGCAGCCAGGACAGGGGGCGCGGATCACCCCTCCACTTT. Its protein is CASSQDRGRGSPLHF. The full variable domain, its missing parts supplied by reference TRBV7-2 and TRBJ1-6, is GAGVSQSPSNKVTEKGKDVELRCDPISGHTALYWYRQSLGQGLEFLIYFQGNSAPDKSGLPSDRFSAERTGGSVSTLTIQRTQQEDSAVYLCASSQDRGRGSPLHFGNGTRLTVT.

V and J are TRBV29-1 and TRBJ2-7; the match to TRBD2 covers 9 bases. V lost 7 bases, J lost 6 bases, and 16 bases stayed unmatched. Germline V gives CDR1 SQVTM, CDR2 ANQGSEA. This CDR3 has 15 amino acids. The CDR3 bases are TGCAGCGCCACTATAGCGGGAGCCATCCTAAGCGAGCAGTACTTC. Translated, it gives CSATIAGAILSEQYF.

The V call is TRBV7-6, the J call TRBJ1-4, with D unclear. The germline CDR1 and CDR2 sequences are SGHVS and FNYEAQ. CDR3 size: 16 residues. The germline V and J ends were trimmed by 2 bases and 5 bases, with 15 bases remaining between them. CDR3 DNA: TGTGCCAGCAGCTTAAGCGACGCGCTCCAAAATGAAAAACTGTTTTTT. Encoded protein: CASSLSDALQNEKLFF.

This chain joins TRBV5-1 and TRBJ2-7; the D is unclear. Between the trimmed V and J ends, which lost 1 base and 3 bases, there was a span of 11 bases. The CDR3 extends over 14 amino acids. The germline V gene encodes CDR1 SGHRS and CDR2 YFSETQ. The CDR3 region has the DNA TGCGCCAGCAGCTTGATGACGGTGGGCTACGAGCAGTACTTC. It is translated as CASSLMTVGYEQYF.

CDR3: CASSLGSQRNEQFF. CDR3 DNA: TGTGCCAGCAGTCTAGGGTCTCAACGCAATGAGCAGTTCTTC. The chain couples TRBV5-4 to TRBJ2-1; D uncertain. The germline CDR1 and CDR2 sequences are SGHNT and YYREEE (reference sequence). The CDR3 loop spans 14 amino acids. V lost 5 bases and J lost 6, with 15 bases in between.

This chain uses TRBV5-5 with TRBJ1-2, with no clear D. The V end lost 4 bases, the J end lost 4 bases, and 14 bases lay between the germline ends. CDR3 length: 14 residues. Germline CDR1 reads SGHKS; CDR2 reads YYEKEE (reference sequence). CDR3 DNA: TGTGCCAGCAGCCCTGGGCCCCTCGGCTATGGCTACACCTTC. Its protein product is CASSPGPLGYGYTF.